This T cell receptor (beta chain) was sequenced for a study of OX40 agonist ivuxolimab in advanced cancers. Study background: Dose-escalation subjects each had hepatocellular carcinoma, melanoma, renal cell or head and neck cancer. Three patients got partial responses; one had hepatocellular carcinoma and two had cutaneous melanoma. Findings and caveats of the study: In general, CD8+ T cells held more expanded clones than CD4+ did, on average.

Germline V lookup: CDR1 WNHNN, CDR2 SYGVQD (reference sequence). The CDR3 sequence is 16 residues long. V gave up 3 bases and J gave up 3 bases; unmatched junction bases: 6. Notes on this clone: What it recognizes is unknown.

The data were produced by immunoSEQ multiplex PCR, yet TCRdb's version contains in-frame clones alone and is incomplete. The data contain tens of thousands of clones, roughly 90% of them singletons. The sequencing here drew on CD4+ or CD8+ T cells sorted from blood, taken in a trial of the OX40 agonist ivuxolimab. This rearrangement joins TRBV10-1 to TRBJ2-1; 9 bases line up with TRBD1. The TCR sequence derives from an adult with an advanced solid tumor such as melanoma, head and neck, liver or kidney cancer. The CDR3 loop is CASSEKQGANYNEQFF. The CDR3 nucleotides read TGCGCCAGCAGTGAAAAACAGGGGGCGAACTACAATGAGCAGTTCTTC.